This TCR beta chain was identified in a study of T cells after yellow fever vaccination. Between the trimmed V and J ends, which lost 7 bases and 3 bases, there was a span of 16 bases. The CDR3 is 14 amino acids. Germline lookup yields CDR1 SGHTA and CDR2 FQGNSA. This clonotype occurred a few times. Each CDR3 protein gets one entry after TCRdb re-called the 5' RACE reads with MiXCR. The table records some 350,000 distinct CDR3 sequences, 6.2% of them present only once. The TCR was taken from a man aged 25-45 years who received the YFV17D yellow fever vaccine. The chain is built from TRBV7-2 and TRBJ2-7; D perhaps matches TRBD1 (5 bases). This specimen was PBMCs, taken 5 days after the yellow fever booster vaccination. The CDR3 DNA sequence: TGTGCCAGCACGACCGGCAGGGATCTCTACGAGCAGTACTTC. Its translation is CASTTGRDLYEQYF.